The source of this T cell receptor (beta chain) is a study of blood T cell repertoires in COVID-19 (dated by TCRdb to 2018 to 2020). Notes on the research overall: Samples from collaborators originated in the United States, Italy and Spain and spanned both the acute and convalescent phases of COVID-19. The prospective study material was composed of cDNA or gDNA derived from T cells, B-cell-depleted T cells, or PBMCs. Subjects who had been exposed to COVID-19, were actively infected with it, or had recovered from it provided the deeply sampled blood TCRbeta repertoires that made up the dataset. A freely available public database, intended as a resource for researchers studying the immune response to SARS-CoV-2, is where the repertoires were released. Samples were obtained from the ongoing ImmuneRACE study (first 160 participants) and from some 1,300 subjects provided by 6 global collaborators. Sample metadata almost always included a de-identified subject ID, COVID-19 status, age in years and sex. Where available, HLA class I and class II types were obtained from metadata supplied by the sample provider rather than from assay-based typing.

The V and J ends are trimmed by 4 bases and 1 base, leaving 8 bases between them. The CDR3 spans 13 residues, from the cysteine through the phenylalanine. The read is trimmed to its CDR3 DNA, 39 bases read in frame from base 1. Here is what the overall study found, with its caveats: Clinical and demographic metadata were provided uncurated, with the amount varying by source and participant.

Concerning this clone: Its antigen remains unidentified. No base qualities exist here, and no much larger clone lies one base off it.

The immunoSEQ Assay, a bias-controlled multiplex PCR, was used to amplify TCRbeta CDR3 regions from genomic DNA. The paper's processing steps were these. The number of nucleated cells in each sample was estimated by amplification of reference gene primers within the assay. Sequence reads were collapsed and filtered to measure the absolute abundance of every unique TCRbeta CDR3 rearrangement. For each sample, productive Simpson clonality was calculated as the square root of Simpson's diversity index over productive rearrangements. Entries here come from immuneACCESS through TCRdb and include only in-frame sequences with V and J called. Some clones fail to appear in such tables; in the studies checked, an unresolved V gene covers under half of the shortfall, and the cause of the remainder is unknown. V and J calls and clone size are as listed in that table; D and trimming were resolved from the DNA. For this sample the table gives 200,000 to 300,000 clones, of which roughly 89% were detected only once. Clones ranked in the top ten supply 1.5% of the sample.

A second Seattle source provided samples from volunteer blood donors who had recovered from COVID-19. The collaborating institutions used their own protocols to collect whole blood in K2EDTA tubes. Collaborator samples were shipped for TCRbeta analysis as frozen whole blood, isolated PBMCs, or DNA extracted from either sample type. The receptor was isolated from a woman between 35 and 50 years old who had recovered from COVID-19. The rearrangement joined TRBV12-3 or TRBV12-4 to TRBJ2-7; the D gene assignment is ambiguous. The sample taken for sequencing was peripheral blood. The CDR3 here reads CASSSLQSYEQYF. The bases read TGTGCCAGCAGTTCATTACAGTCCTACGAGCAGTACTTC.